Each of the 25 T cell receptor beta chains below was sequenced from the same sample in a study of cytomegalovirus exposure and HLA in healthy donors (dated by TCRdb to 2016 to 2017). The library relied on the immunoSEQ multiplex PCR assay. For the multiplex PCR, a mixture combining 60 forward primers for TCR Vbeta segments and 13 reverse primers for TCR Jbeta segments was used. The table was pulled from immuneACCESS by TCRdb, which kept in-frame rearrangements only. Such tables lose some clones; where checked, under half of the loss comes from unresolved V genes, and the rest has no known cause. Recorded for this sample are 150,000 to 200,000 clones; around 80% of them occurred a single time. The ten top clones hold less than 3% of the sample. Sequencing was done on a sample of PBMCs. Receptors were obtained from a female donor in good health and CMV-seronegative.

The chain is built from TRBV11-2 and TRBJ2-7, with TRBD1 matching over 8 bases. Trimming took 5 bases from V and 3 from J; bases not matched to a gene: 12. CDR3 length equals 16 residues. Germline V gene lookup returns CDR1 SGHAT and CDR2 FQNNGV. Here the CDR3 reads CASSGWESGGNYEQYF. The DNA for the CDR3 is TGTGCCAGCAGCGGCTGGGAGTCAGGGGGCAACTACGAGCAGTACTTC. Full variable domain (missing parts from reference TRBV11-2 and TRBJ2-7): EAGVAQSPRYKIIEKRQSVAFWCNPISGHATLYWYQQILGQGPKLLIQFQNNGVVDDSQLPKDRFSAERLKGVDSTLKIQPAKLEDSAVYLCASSGWESGGNYEQYFGPGTRLTVT.

This clone is a singleton in its sample. In DNA form, the CDR3 reads TGTGCCAGCGGCCCCGGGGGGCTCGTAAATTCACCCCTCCACTTT. Amino acids: CASGPGGLVNSPLHF. V gene TRBV28 combines with J gene TRBJ1-6, with a possible D match to TRBD1 (6 bases). This CDR3 spans 15 amino acids. The V gene's germline CDR1 is MDHEN and CDR2 SYDVKM. V lost 8 bases and J 7 bases, leaving 18 bases between the germline ends.

The V call is TRBV7-2, the J call TRBJ2-7; 9 positions match TRBD2. V dropped 3 bases and J dropped 2; count of bases not matched to a gene: 11. The germline V gene encodes CDR1 SGHTA and CDR2 FQGNSA. The CDR3 has 17 amino acids. The CDR3: CASSLPSGSGRPYEQYF. The CDR3 nucleotides are TGTGCCAGCAGCTTGCCCTCGGGGAGCGGGAGGCCCTACGAGCAGTACTTC.

This chain connects TRBV9 to TRBJ2-1; 11 bases align to TRBD2. Trimming cost V 4 bases and J 1 base; bases outside gene matches: 16. CDR3 size: 20 residues. Germline assignment: CDR1 SGDLS and CDR2 YYNGEE. The CDR3, as DNA: TGTGCCAGCAGCACTCCCGCTCCGGGACTAGCGGAAATATCCTACAATGAGCAGTTCTTC. This encodes CASSTPAPGLAEISYNEQFF.

J is TRBJ2-5 and V is TRBV20-1, with D possibly TRBD1 on 5 matching bases. Germline CDR1 reads DFQATT; CDR2 reads SNEGSKA (reference sequence). CDR3 length equals 11 residues. Between the trimmed V and J ends, which lost 2 bases and 11 bases, there was a span of 12 bases. The CDR3 reads CSARSQGEQYF. The CDR3 nucleotides are TGCAGTGCTAGATCGCAGGGTGAGCAGTACTTC.

The rearrangement links TRBV19 to TRBJ2-3, with 8 bases aligning to TRBD2. Germline trimming cut 5 bases from V and 4 bases from J; bases unmatched to any gene: 11. CDR1 LNHDA and CDR2 SQIVND come from the germline V gene (reference sequence). The CDR3 contains 16 residues. The DNA of the CDR3 is TGTGCCAGTAGTCCCTACGGGAGGGGGGCGGCAGATACGCAGTATTTT. Its translation: CASSPYGRGAADTQYF.

The genes are TRBV19 and TRBJ2-2, with D possibly TRBD1 on 6 matching bases. The germline CDR1 and CDR2 sequences are LNHDA and SQIVND (reference sequence). This CDR3 is built from 14 residues. V shed 3 bases and J shed 5 bases, with 10 bases lying between them. CDR3 loop: CASSMSQGTGELFF. The CDR3 DNA is TGTGCCAGTAGTATGTCTCAGGGGACCGGGGAGCTGTTTTTT.

This sequence joins TRBV4-2 and TRBJ2-1; D possibly corresponds to TRBD1 (6 bases). Trimming shortened V by 4 bases and J by 4 bases, and 8 bases separated the two germline ends. Germline-derived CDR1 and CDR2 are LGHNA and YNFKEQ. The CDR3 is 13 amino acids. The CDR3 loop reads CASSPTGYNEQFF. The CDR3 nucleotides read TGTGCCAGCAGCCCGACAGGTTACAATGAGCAGTTCTTC.

The chain combines TRBV28 with TRBJ1-4; D remains unclear. Germline CDR1 MDHEN, CDR2 SYDVKM. V gave up 2 bases and J gave up 0 bases, with 7 bases separating them. The CDR3 runs to 15 residues. Here the CDR3 DNA reads TGTGCCAGCAGTTTAGAAGAGGCAACTAATGAAAAACTGTTTTTT. It is translated as CASSLEEATNEKLFF.

This sequence joins TRBV18 and TRBJ2-1; 9 bases agree with TRBD1. V shed 5 bases and J 8 bases; nucleotides not matched to a gene: 7. Germline V gene lookup returns CDR1 KGHSH and CDR2 LQKENI. This CDR3 region has 14 residues. The CDR3 coding sequence is TGTGCCAGCTCAGGGACAGGGTATATCGATGAGCAGTTCTTC. It specifies CASSGTGYIDEQFF.

The chain combines TRBV6-5 with TRBJ1-6; 7 bases are a match to TRBD1. J lost 10 bases, V lost 4 bases, and 13 bases had no gene match. CDR1 is MNHEY and CDR2 is SVGAGI in the germline V gene. The CDR3 extends over 16 amino acids. The CDR3 is CASSSPGGGASSPLHF. CDR3 bases: TGTGCCAGCAGTTCCCCGGGAGGGGGCGCATCATCACCCCTCCACTTT.

The rearrangement joins TRBV7-9 to TRBJ1-5, with 7 bases aligning to TRBD1. CDR3 length: 14 amino acids. Germline CDR1 reads SEHNR; CDR2 reads FQNEAQ (reference sequence). The ends lost 2 bases at V and 7 bases at J; junction bases unmatched: 5. The CDR3 DNA reads TGTGCCAGCAGCTTACAGGACAGGCAGCAGCCCCAGCATTTT. Translating it yields CASSLQDRQQPQHF.

This rearrangement joins TRBV6-1 to TRBJ1-2; no firm D call. The CDR3 runs 15 residues. CDR1 is MNHNS, CDR2 SASEGT, per germline. V lost 0 bases to trimming and J lost 4 bases, with 12 bases between them. This CDR3 reads CASSEASQPPYGYTF. The CDR3 coding sequence is TGTGCCAGCAGTGAAGCTAGCCAGCCGCCCTATGGCTACACCTTC.

This chain connects TRBV19 to TRBJ1-4; D perhaps matches TRBD1 (6 bases). Germline loops: CDR1 LNHDA, CDR2 SQIVND (reference sequence). Trimming shortened V by 5 bases and J by 8 bases, and 18 bases separated the two germline ends. CDR3 size: 15 residues. The CDR3 region has the DNA TGTGCCAGTAGTCCACAGGGCGCTGTGAGCGAAAAACTGTTTTTT. Protein product: CASSPQGAVSEKLFF.

The CDR3 DNA reads TGTGCCAGCAGGGAGGGACGACAGCCCCAGCATTTT. Its translation: CASREGRQPQHF. The V and J genes are TRBV13 and TRBJ1-5, with TRBD1 as a possible D gene (5 bases). CDR3 length equals 12 residues. Trimming removed 6 bases from V and 7 bases from J, with 10 bases in between. The germline V gene encodes CDR1 PRHDT and CDR2 FYEKMQ (reference sequence).

The CDR3 sequence is CASSIRLGTGSSYEQYF. The CDR3 DNA sequence: TGTGCCAGTAGTATAAGGCTGGGGACAGGGAGCTCCTACGAGCAGTACTTC. The rearrangement uses TRBV19 and TRBJ2-7; 9 nucleotides agree with TRBD1. The CDR3 totals 17 residues. Germline values: CDR1 LNHDA, CDR2 SQIVND (reference sequence). V was pared by 2 bases and J by 0 bases, with 8 bases of the junction left unmatched.

V gene TRBV5-4 combines with J gene TRBJ2-1, with D perhaps matching TRBD2 (6 bases). CDR3 size: 16 residues. Germline V gene sequence: CDR1 SGHNT, CDR2 YYREEE (reference sequence). The V end lost 4 bases, the J end lost 0 bases, and 14 bases lay between the germline ends. In DNA, the CDR3 is TGTGCCAGCAGCCGGGGACGGGGGAGCTCCTACAATGAGCAGTTCTTC. Protein product: CASSRGRGSSYNEQFF.

This rearrangement joins TRBV6-4 to TRBJ2-3, with 7 bases that match TRBD2. The CDR3 is 15 residues long. V dropped 0 bases and J dropped 3; count of bases not matched to a gene: 3. Looked up from germline, CDR1 is MRHNA and CDR2 is SNTAGT. CDR3 nucleotide sequence: TGTGCCAGCAGTGACTCGAACGGGGGGACAGATACGCAGTATTTT. Translation: CASSDSNGGTDTQYF.

V gene TRBV4-1 combines with J gene TRBJ1-2; D is perhaps TRBD1 (6 bases). The CDR3 loop spans 15 amino acids. Germline values: CDR1 MGHRA, CDR2 YSYEKL. The V end was cut by 3 bases, the J end by 8 bases, with 19 bases between. The CDR3 nucleotides read TGCGCCAGCAGCCAGTACTCCGGGGCGGGGGGCGGCTACACCTTC. Its protein product is CASSQYSGAGGGYTF.

This chain connects TRBV4-3 to TRBJ2-1, with 8 bases that match TRBD1. V lost 2 bases to trimming and J lost 3 bases; unmatched junction nucleotides: 6. This CDR3 comprises 16 residues. The germline CDR1 and CDR2 sequences are LGHNA and YSLEER. CDR3 DNA sequence: TGCGCCAGCAGCCAATCGAGGACAGGGTTCTACAATGAGCAGTTCTTC. Its protein product is CASSQSRTGFYNEQFF.

The genes are TRBV29-1 and TRBJ1-1; the D gene is possibly TRBD1 (6 bases). Germline V CDR1 and CDR2: SQVTM, ANQGSEA. The V end lost 5 bases, the J end lost 3 bases, and 16 bases lay between the germline ends. This CDR3 has 14 amino acids. The CDR3 DNA sequence: TGCAGCGTTACAGGGTGGGACACCCACACTGAAGCTTTCTTT. Its protein product is CSVTGWDTHTEAFF.

The rearrangement uses TRBV11-2 and TRBJ1-4, with 8 nucleotides matching TRBD1. V lost 1 base and J lost 0; bases outside the gene matches: 7. The germline CDR1 and CDR2 sequences are SGHAT and FQNNGV. The CDR3 is made up of 18 amino acids. In DNA, the CDR3 is TGTGCCAGCAGCTTAGCTATGACAGGGGCATCAACTAATGAAAAACTGTTTTTT. Protein sequence: CASSLAMTGASTNEKLFF.

V is TRBV2 and J is TRBJ1-5; D uncertain. The CDR3 contains 14 residues. V was trimmed by 1 base and J by 3 bases, leaving 7 bases between them. CDR1 and CDR2 (germline): SNHLY, FYNNEI. CDR3 bases: TGTGCCAGCAGTGAAGGGCCCTCCAATCAGCCCCAGCATTTT. Its translation: CASSEGPSNQPQHF.

The gene calls are TRBV28 and TRBJ2-1; TRBD1 is a possible D gene (5 bases). V was pared by 3 bases and J by 9 bases, with 15 bases between. This CDR3 is 14 amino acids long. Germline V gene data show CDR1 as MDHEN and CDR2 as SYDVKM. This CDR3 is CASSLGRVRREQFF. The DNA of the CDR3 is TGTGCCAGCAGTTTGGGCAGGGTGAGGCGTGAGCAGTTCTTC.

This sequence joins TRBV2 and TRBJ2-7, with no clear D. V gave up 4 bases and J gave up 4 bases, with 8 bases separating them. This CDR3 is built from 12 residues. CDR1 SNHLY and CDR2 FYNNEI come from the germline V gene. This CDR3 reads CASSGSGYEQYF. The CDR3 DNA follows: TGTGCCAGCAGTGGATCAGGATACGAGCAGTACTTC.